Sequencing of this T cell receptor beta chain was carried out in a study of CD8+ T cells in alopecia areata. Findings and caveats of the study: It was lesional scalp, especially alopecia totalis/universalis, that showed higher clonality than normal scalp.

In each case, RNA was isolated and then reverse transcribed into cDNA as the sequencing template. Sequencing used immunoSEQ multiplex PCR; TCRdb keeps in-frame clones, though not all of them. This sample yields 60,000 to 65,000 clones, of which roughly 47% are seen a single time; about 51% belongs to the top ten. As regards this clone: What it recognizes is unknown.

PBMCs served as the source from which CD4+ and CD8+ T cells were sorted. The sample taken for sequencing was NKG2D-low CD8+ T cells sorted from blood. The receptor comes from a human donor with alopecia areata.

CDR3 loop: CASSSGRGNGYTF. The DNA for the CDR3 is TGTGCCAGCAGCTCAGGACGGGGGAATGGCTACACCTTC. The chain is built from TRBV7-2 and TRBJ1-2; maybe TRBD1 (5 bases). V dropped 4 bases and J dropped 6 bases, with 12 bases sitting between them. There are 13 residues in the CDR3. CDR1 is SGHTA and CDR2 is FQGNSA in the germline V gene.